These 14 T cell receptor beta chains originate from one sample sequenced in a study of T cells after posttransplantation cyclophosphamide. Clones were sequenced by immunoSEQ multiplex PCR, and TCRdb holds only the in-frame ones, with some missing. There are over 25,000 clones in the sample, none observed a single time. Sequencing was done on a sample of PBMCs. The source is a woman between 25 and 40 years old in good health and a related stem cell transplant donor.

This clone was seen ten or more times. The genes are TRBV12-3 or TRBV12-4 and TRBJ1-6; maybe TRBD1 (5 bases). With 5 bases removed from V and 8 bases from J, the gap between germline ends came to 13 bases. This CDR3 spans 14 amino acids. This chain's CDR3 is CASSRQGGDSPLHF. The CDR3 DNA is TGTGCCAGCAGTCGCCAGGGAGGGGATTCACCCCTCCACTTT.

Many counts were recorded for this clone. This rearrangement joins TRBV4-1 to TRBJ1-4, with 7 bases fitting TRBD1. V was pared by 4 bases and J by 4 bases, with 6 bases of the junction left unmatched. CDR1 is MGHRA, CDR2 YSYEKL, per germline. This CDR3 has 15 amino acids. The CDR3: CASSREGTVNEKLFF. The CDR3, as DNA: TGCGCCAGCAGCCGGGAGGGGACAGTTAATGAAAAACTGTTTTTT.

The V and J genes are TRBV28 and TRBJ1-2, with a possible D match to TRBD1 (5 bases). Germline values: CDR1 MDHEN, CDR2 SYDVKM. Trimming took 5 bases from V and 5 from J, leaving 6 bases between them. The CDR3 contains 11 residues. CDR3 amino acids: CASSPGYGYTF. The CDR3, as DNA: TGTGCCAGCAGTCCAGGGTATGGCTACACCTTC.

The chain recombines TRBV5-1 with TRBJ2-2, with a weak D call TRBD1 (6 bases). The CDR3 runs to 15 residues. Trimming removed 4 bases at V and 12 bases at J, with 22 bases between. Germline-derived CDR1 and CDR2 are SGHRS and YFSETQ. CDR3 DNA sequence: TGCGCCAGCAGCACCGGAGTACAGGGTCCGCGGAAGCTGTTTTTT. This translates into CASSTGVQGPRKLFF. Drawing the rest from reference TRBV5-1 and TRBJ2-2, the complete variable domain is KAGVTQTPRYLIKTRGQQVTLSCSPISGHRSVSWYQQTPGQGLQFLFEYFSETQRNKGNFPGRFSGRQFSNSRSEMNVSTLELGDSALYLCASSTGVQGPRKLFFGEGSRLTVL.

The chain recombines TRBV5-1 with TRBJ2-5; D uncertain. This CDR3 has 14 residues. Trimming shortened V by 0 bases and J by 2 bases, and 8 bases separated the two germline ends. CDR1 and CDR2 from the germline V gene are SGHRS and YFSETQ. CDR3: CASSLGRVQETQYF. The CDR3 nucleotides read TGCGCCAGCAGCTTGGGACGGGTACAAGAGACCCAGTACTTC.

This clone was recorded at least ten times. The V gene is TRBV28, the J gene TRBJ1-4; maybe TRBD1 (5 bases). The germline V and J ends were trimmed by 6 bases and 5 bases, with 7 bases remaining between them. Germline CDR1 and CDR2: MDHEN and SYDVKM. The CDR3 consists of 12 residues. The CDR3 here is CASRWTNEKLFF. CDR3 nucleotide sequence: TGTGCCAGCAGATGGACAAATGAAAAACTGTTTTTT.

This clone has only a few counts. The chain has TRBV12-3 or TRBV12-4 and TRBJ2-3, with unresolved D. With 6 bases removed from V and 0 bases from J, the gap between germline ends came to 10 bases. The CDR3 has 14 amino acids. For the CDR3, the DNA is TGTGCCAGCAGCCCGTACCAGAGCACAGATACGCAGTATTTT. Amino acid sequence: CASSPYQSTDTQYF.

This clone was picked up many times. This chain joins TRBV18 and TRBJ1-1; possible D gene TRBD1, 5 bases. Deletions cut 0 bases from V and 1 base from J, with 6 bases between. Germline V lookup: CDR1 KGHSH, CDR2 LQKENI. This CDR3 comprises 14 residues. The CDR3 DNA follows: TGTGCCAGCTCACCACCCGGGGGGAACACTGAAGCTTTCTTT. Translating gives CASSPPGGNTEAFF.

Ten or more counts support this clone. This chain uses TRBV24-1 with TRBJ2-1; 7 nucleotides agree with TRBD1. With V trimmed by 2 bases and J by 5 bases, 8 bases remained unmatched. The CDR3 covers 16 residues. Germline V gene data show CDR1 as KGHDR and CDR2 as SFDVKD. The CDR3 DNA reads as TGTGCCACCAGTGATTCCCCGGGACAGAGAGACAATGAGCAGTTCTTC. The encoded protein is CATSDSPGQRDNEQFF.

This clone has at least ten counts. The CDR3, as DNA: TGTGCCAGCAGTCGGACAGGGGCTGAGCAGTTCTTC. The encoded protein is CASSRTGAEQFF. The chain is built from TRBV5-5 and TRBJ2-1, with 9 bases aligning to TRBD1. J was trimmed by 9 bases and V by 5 bases; bases with no gene match: 3. Germline CDR1 is SGHKS and CDR2 is YYEKEE (reference sequence). The CDR3 runs to 12 residues.

The sample holds many counts of this clone. The chain joins TRBV7-8 to TRBJ1-3; a weak D match, TRBD1 (6 bases). The CDR3 is 15 residues long. V was cut by 3 bases and J by 3 bases, with 12 bases left in between. Per the germline V gene, CDR1 is SGHVS and CDR2 is FQNEAQ. The CDR3 DNA reads as TGTGCCAGCAGCTTTTCAGGGGCGCATGGAAACACCATATATTTT. It is translated as CASSFSGAHGNTIYF.

This clone was seen repeatedly, ten times or more. V gene TRBV5-1 combines with J gene TRBJ1-1; tentatively, D is TRBD1 (5 bases). Looked up from germline, CDR1 is SGHRS and CDR2 is YFSETQ. The CDR3 spans 14 residues. V lost 0 bases and J lost 6, with 12 bases in between. This CDR3 reads CASSLASGGPEAFF. The CDR3 DNA reads as TGCGCCAGCAGCTTGGCCTCGGGGGGTCCTGAAGCTTTCTTT.

This clone showed up many times. V gene TRBV5-4 combines with J gene TRBJ1-1; tentatively, D is TRBD1 (5 bases). Germline assignment: CDR1 SGHNT and CDR2 YYREEE (reference sequence). The germline V and J ends were trimmed by 2 bases and 1 base, with 12 bases remaining between them. This CDR3 comprises 15 residues. DNA for the CDR3: TGTGCCAGCAGCTTTAGTTCCGGGGGGAACACTGAAGCTTTCTTT. It codes for CASSFSSGGNTEAFF. The full variable domain, with the rest looked up from reference TRBV5-4 and TRBJ1-1, is ETGVTQSPTHLIKTRGQQVTLRCSSQSGHNTVSWYQQALGQGPQFIFQYYREEENGRGNFPPRFSGLQFPNYSSELNVNALELDDSALYLCASSFSSGGNTEAFFGQGTRLTVV.

This clone was recorded at least ten times. The chain combines TRBV7-3 with TRBJ1-1; D might be TRBD1 (5 bases). With 3 bases removed from V and 4 bases from J, the gap between germline ends came to 9 bases. Germline CDR1 SGHTA, CDR2 FQGTGA. The CDR3 is 13 amino acids. In nucleotides, the CDR3 is TGTGCCAGCAGCTTGGCGACAGTCACTGAAGCTTTCTTT. Translating it yields CASSLATVTEAFF.